This T cell receptor (beta chain) derives from a study of T cells in Graves' hyperthyroidism and ophthalmopathy. The germline gives CDR1 SGHAT, CDR2 FQDESV (reference sequence). The CDR3 totals 11 residues. Regarding this clonotype: This may be a read error, as it is one base from a much larger clone.

What was amplified from RNA transcripts were TCR beta CDR3 regions. Using the HTBI primer set, a first-round RT-PCR was run on the TCR CDR3. MiXCR, run by TCRdb on the multiplex PCR reads, gives a single entry per CDR3 protein. The table lists approximately 560,000 distinct CDR3 sequences, about half of them singletons. Material: peripheral blood or thyroid tissue (not recorded which). V and J are TRBV11-1 and TRBJ1-5, with D hard to call. The receptor's source is a woman in her late teens or twenties with Graves' hyperthyroidism. In DNA, the CDR3 is TGTGCCAGCGGATACGATCAGCTCCAGCATTTT. It encodes CASGYDQLQHF.